The 25 T cell receptor beta chains below were found in one sample sequenced in a study of shared clonotypes between healthy human individuals. Only in-frame clones appear in the TCRdb table, and some are missing; sequencing was by immunoSEQ multiplex PCR. The sample lists approximately 640,000 clones, about two thirds occurring once. Sample: memory CD4+ T cells sorted from blood. The subset denotes: CD45RA-negative fraction. The receptors shown here come from a woman aged 25 to 45 in good health.

Only one count was recorded for this clone. The genes are TRBV19 and TRBJ1-5, with D tentatively TRBD1 (5 bases). V was trimmed by 3 bases and J by 2 bases, leaving 11 bases between them. The germline V gene encodes CDR1 LNHDA and CDR2 SQIVND (reference sequence). The CDR3 totals 15 residues. In nucleotides, the CDR3 is TGTGCCAGTAGTATGCGGTGGGGGGGCAATCAGCCCCAGCATTTT. It specifies CASSMRWGGNQPQHF.

The CDR3 nucleotides read TGTGCCAGCAGTGAAAGGGAGAGCACAGATACGCAGTATTTT. Residues: CASSERESTDTQYF. The chain recombines TRBV6-1 with TRBJ2-3, with a tentative D call TRBD2 (5 bases). The CDR3 sequence is 14 residues long. Germline-derived CDR1 and CDR2 are MNHNS and SASEGT. The V gene lost 2 bases and the J gene lost 0 bases, with 6 bases spanning the gap.

This chain uses TRBV4-2 with TRBJ1-2; 10 nucleotides align to TRBD1. Germline lookup yields CDR1 LGHNA and CDR2 YNFKEQ. This CDR3 is built from 16 residues. The junction had 6 bases not matched to a gene; V was cut back by 1 base and J by 4 bases. The CDR3 reads CASSQAPGTGVYGYTF. CDR3 sequence (DNA): TGTGCCAGCAGCCAAGCTCCCGGGACAGGGGTCTATGGCTACACCTTC.

This chain connects TRBV11-2 to TRBJ2-7, with 10 bases lining up with TRBD1. Germline CDR1 SGHAT, CDR2 FQNNGV. The CDR3 is 17 amino acids. V dropped 10 bases and J dropped 0; count of bases not matched to a gene: 15. The CDR3 loop reads CATKAPGQGNGSYEQYF. The CDR3 nucleotides are TGTGCCACCAAAGCACCGGGACAGGGGAATGGCTCCTACGAGCAGTACTTC. The full variable domain, with the rest looked up from reference TRBV11-2 and TRBJ2-7, is EAGVAQSPRYKIIEKRQSVAFWCNPISGHATLYWYQQILGQGPKLLIQFQNNGVVDDSQLPKDRFSAERLKGVDSTLKIQPAKLEDSAVYLCATKAPGQGNGSYEQYFGPGTRLTVT.

V usage is TRBV18 and J usage is TRBJ1-1; 9 bases line up with TRBD1. Germline CDR1 and CDR2: KGHSH and LQKENI. V was pared by 8 bases and J by 10 bases, with 8 bases of the junction left unmatched. This CDR3 is 12 amino acids long. CDR3 sequence: CASAGQGVAAFF. CDR3 DNA sequence: TGTGCCAGCGCGGGACAGGGTGTTGCAGCTTTCTTT.

The chain recombines TRBV30 with TRBJ2-5; D uncertain. The CDR3 is 14 residues long. Germline loops: CDR1 GTSNPN, CDR2 SVGIG (reference sequence). V shed 4 bases and J shed 3 bases, with 15 bases lying between them. The CDR3 nucleotides read TGTGCCTGGACCAAACTGGGCGGTGAAGAGACCCAGTACTTC. Its protein is CAWTKLGGEETQYF.

This chain links TRBV9 with TRBJ2-1; 10 bases are shared with TRBD2. This CDR3 spans 12 amino acids. Germline CDR1 and CDR2: SGDLS and YYNGEE. The J segment lost 10 bases and the V segment lost 2 bases, leaving 0 bases of the junction unmatched. The CDR3 DNA reads TGTGCCAGCAGCGTTAGCGGGAGGGAGCAGTTCTTC. Translation: CASSVSGREQFF.

This chain links TRBV6-4 with TRBJ2-1; D remains unclear. The CDR3 extends over 16 amino acids. The germline gives CDR1 MRHNA, CDR2 SNTAGT. V lost 2 bases and J lost 10, with 21 bases in between. The CDR3 here is CASSDLGRSKFTEQFF. Here the CDR3 DNA reads TGTGCCAGCAGTGACCTAGGAAGGTCCAAGTTTACGGAGCAGTTCTTC.

This chain uses TRBV5-1 with TRBJ2-3; 9 bases agree with TRBD2. This CDR3 has 16 amino acids. The germline V gene encodes CDR1 SGHRS and CDR2 YFSETQ. V was pared by 4 bases and J by 0 bases, with 6 bases of the junction left unmatched. The CDR3: CASSTSGRPSTDTQYF. The CDR3 DNA reads TGCGCCAGCAGCACGAGCGGGAGGCCCAGCACAGATACGCAGTATTTT.

This sequence joins TRBV19 and TRBJ2-1, with D possibly being TRBD2 (5 bases). Trimming left V 1 base short and J 9 bases short, with 13 bases between. Looked up from germline, CDR1 is LNHDA and CDR2 is SQIVND (reference sequence). The CDR3 totals 14 residues. The CDR3 DNA is TGTGCCAGTAGTATAGGTCACGGGGATAGTGAGCAGTTCTTC. Translation: CASSIGHGDSEQFF.

This clone was observed a few times. The rearrangement joins TRBV6-5 to TRBJ1-1; a possible D gene is TRBD1 (5 bases). Looked up from germline, CDR1 is MNHEY and CDR2 is SVGAGI. CDR3 length equals 15 residues. The V end was cut by 2 bases, the J end by 0 bases, with 10 bases between. The DNA for the CDR3 is TGTGCCAGCAGTTACCAGGGAGTCATGAACACTGAAGCTTTCTTT. Protein sequence: CASSYQGVMNTEAFF.

V usage is TRBV25-1 and J usage is TRBJ1-1; 7 bases agree with TRBD1. After removal of 4 bases from V and 4 bases from J, the junction contained 15 bases not matched to a gene. Germline values: CDR1 MGHDK, CDR2 SYGVNS. The CDR3 is made up of 17 amino acids. The CDR3 DNA follows: TGTGCCAGCAGTGCTGATCGACAGGGATCTTGGGGCACTGAAGCTTTCTTT. Translation gives CASSADRQGSWGTEAFF.

This clone has more than one count but fewer than ten. The rearrangement uses TRBV19 and TRBJ2-3; tentatively, D is TRBD2 (6 bases). Germline CDR1 LNHDA, CDR2 SQIVND (reference sequence). V gave up 3 bases and J gave up 2 bases, with 12 bases separating them. The CDR3 extends over 15 amino acids. This chain's CDR3 is CASSMISGITDTQYF. CDR3 DNA: TGTGCCAGTAGTATGATTAGCGGCATCACAGATACGCAGTATTTT.

This clone was found a few times. This chain links TRBV29-1 with TRBJ2-1, with D tentatively TRBD1 (6 bases). Trimming removed 7 bases at V and 6 bases at J, with 19 bases between. This CDR3 comprises 14 residues. The germline CDR1 and CDR2 sequences are SQVTM and ANQGSEA. DNA of the CDR3: TGCAGCGGACGGACAGCCCTTTCGGGCAATGAGCAGTTCTTC. Its translation is CSGRTALSGNEQFF.

J is TRBJ1-1 and V is TRBV5-6; D possibly corresponds to TRBD1 (5 bases). Germline V gene data show CDR1 as SGHDT and CDR2 as YYEEEE. CDR3 length: 15 amino acids. The V and J ends lost 1 base and 0 bases respectively, with 10 bases between them. CDR3 coding DNA: TGTGCCAGCAGCTTGTTGGGGGTACTGAACACTGAAGCTTTCTTT. This translates into CASSLLGVLNTEAFF.

Concerning this clone itself: Additional DNA sequences in this sample encode the identical CDR3. This chain joins TRBV7-9 and TRBJ1-4; D not certain. Germline loops: CDR1 SEHNR, CDR2 FQNEAQ (reference sequence). V was cut by 1 base and J by 8 bases, with 5 bases left in between. The CDR3 is 12 amino acids. The CDR3 loop is CASSLGGEKLFF. CDR3 sequence (DNA): TGTGCCAGCAGCTTAGGAGGGGAAAAACTGTTTTTT.

This clone was seen many times. In the same sample, other DNA sequences code for this CDR3. V gene TRBV7-2 combines with J gene TRBJ2-7; D possibly corresponds to TRBD1 (5 bases). From germline, CDR1 is SGHTA and CDR2 FQGNSA. V lost 2 bases to trimming and J lost 4 bases, with 9 bases between them. This CDR3 comprises 13 residues. The CDR3 sequence is CASSLPQVYEQYF. The CDR3 nucleotides are TGTGCCAGCAGCTTACCACAGGTTTACGAGCAGTACTTC.

In its sample, this clone was seen once. The rearrangement joins TRBV7-9 to TRBJ1-1, with D uncertain. V lost 5 bases to trimming and J lost 4 bases, with 17 bases between them. The CDR3 totals 15 residues. Germline V gene sequence: CDR1 SEHNR, CDR2 FQNEAQ (reference sequence). In DNA form, the CDR3 reads TGTGCCAGCAGCCCGAAATGGCGTGTCGGCACTGAAGCTTTCTTT. It translates to CASSPKWRVGTEAFF.

The chain couples TRBV19 to TRBJ2-7; 8 nucleotides agree with TRBD1. The CDR3 contains 13 residues. Germline CDR1 is LNHDA and CDR2 is SQIVND (reference sequence). V trimming: 8 bases; J trimming: 7 bases; junction bases outside the gene matches: 10. Here the CDR3 DNA reads TGTGCCAGTGAAGGACAGGGCCGTGGAGAGCAGTACTTC. This gives the protein CASEGQGRGEQYF. Combining the CDR3 with reference TRBV19 and TRBJ2-7 gives the whole variable domain DGGITQSPKYLFRKEGQNVTLSCEQNLNHDAMYWYRQDPGQGLRLIYYSQIVNDFQKGDIAEGYSVSREKKESFPLTVTSAQKNPTAFYLCASEGQGRGEQYFGPGTRLTVT.

This chain uses TRBV5-8 with TRBJ1-4; unclear D gene. From germline, CDR1 is SGHTS and CDR2 YDEGEE. The V end lost 4 bases, the J end lost 7 bases, and 8 bases lay between the germline ends. This CDR3 contains 12 residues. The CDR3 sequence is CASSAIGEKLFF. The CDR3 DNA reads TGTGCCAGCAGCGCTATAGGTGAAAAACTGTTTTTT. The full variable domain, in which reference TRBV5-8 and TRBJ1-4 provide the parts outside the CDR3, is EAGVTQSPTHLIKTRGQQATLRCSPISGHTSVYWYQQALGLGLQFLLWYDEGEERNRGNFPPRFSGRQFPNYSSELNVNALELEDSALYLCASSAIGEKLFFGSGTQLSVL.

The chain joins TRBV11-2 to TRBJ2-7, with a weak D call TRBD2 (5 bases). The V gene lost 4 bases and the J gene lost 2 bases, with 12 bases spanning the gap. Germline CDR1 reads SGHAT; CDR2 reads FQNNGV. The CDR3 is 14 residues long. In DNA form, the CDR3 reads TGTGCCAGCAGCTGGGCTCGGGGTACCTACGAGCAGTACTTC. Its translation is CASSWARGTYEQYF.

The chain carries TRBV2 and TRBJ2-3, with no clear D. Trimming cost V 2 bases and J 0 bases, with 9 bases left between them. The CDR3 extends over 15 amino acids. Looked up from germline, CDR1 is SNHLY and CDR2 is FYNNEI. The CDR3 DNA is TGTGCCAGCAGTGAATCCATATTTAGCACAGATACGCAGTATTTT. Translation gives CASSESIFSTDTQYF.

The J gene is TRBJ1-1, the V gene TRBV5-1, with 12 nucleotides matching TRBD1. The CDR3 is made up of 17 amino acids. Germline loops: CDR1 SGHRS, CDR2 YFSETQ. V was clipped by 0 bases and J by 2 bases; unmatched bases: 5. In DNA, the CDR3 is TGCGCCAGCAGCTTGGGCCGGGACAGGGGGCAAAACACTGAAGCTTTCTTT. Translation gives CASSLGRDRGQNTEAFF.

The chain combines TRBV27 with TRBJ1-1, with TRBD1 matching 8 bases. After removal of 6 bases from V and 2 bases from J, the junction contained 5 bases not matched to a gene. CDR3 length equals 14 residues. CDR1 MNHEY and CDR2 SMNVEV come from the germline V gene (reference sequence). CDR3 region: CASSPGQDNTEAFF. The CDR3 region has the DNA TGTGCCAGCAGCCCGGGACAGGACAACACTGAAGCTTTCTTT.

The V call is TRBV6-5, the J call TRBJ2-7, with 9 bases identical to TRBD1. J was trimmed by 6 bases and V by 6 bases; bases with no gene match: 6. There are 13 residues in the CDR3. The germline V gene encodes CDR1 MNHEY and CDR2 SVGAGI. As DNA, the CDR3 is TGTGCCAGCAGCCGACAGGGGGTGGGCGAGCAGTACTTC. This gives the protein CASSRQGVGEQYF.